Each of the 18 T cell receptor beta chains below was sequenced from the same sample in a study of human T cells and chemical hapten exposure (dated by TCRdb to the early 2020s). What this sample's time point label stands for: patch test 1, 2 weeks after DPC sensitization. The label giving this sample's treatment or condition can be read as: therapeutic diphenylcyclopropenone sensitization with weekly scalp DPC. Receptors were amplified or captured by RACE. Instrument used: NextSeq 500. TCRdb itself trimmed the public reads at Q25 with fastp, ran MiXCR and retained productive beta chains. Here each entry gathers all rows of one CDR3 protein and keeps the most common genes and DNA. In this sample the table shows some 350,000 distinct CDR3 sequences, 5.5% to 8% of which occur a single time. In total, the top ten clones hold 8.4% of the sample. The material was whole blood, obtained in connection with sensitization to the hapten diphenylcyclopropenone (DPC). The receptors were gathered from a woman aged 18-29 years with alopecia areata. Some clones in this sample may be carry-over from other donors' samples.

This clonotype was detected many times. The chain combines TRBV6-2 or TRBV6-3 with TRBJ1-2; D gene unclear. This CDR3 contains 14 residues. Trimming left V 5 bases short and J 5 bases short, with 15 bases between. The germline CDR1 and CDR2 sequences are MNHEY and SVGEGT. CDR3 region: CASSQQRSFYGYTF. The CDR3 region has the DNA TGTGCCAGCAGTCAACAACGGAGTTTTTATGGCTACACCTTC.

This clonotype was seen a handful of times. V is TRBV20-1 and J is TRBJ1-5, with D possibly matching TRBD1 (6 bases). The CDR3 runs 14 residues. CDR1 DFQATT and CDR2 SNEGSKA come from the germline V gene (reference sequence). The V end lost 6 bases, the J end lost 11 bases, and 23 bases lay between the germline ends. DNA of the CDR3: TGCAGTGCGAAGGGGTTCGGGGGCCTCACGACCCAGCATTTT. Amino acids: CSAKGFGGLTTQHF.

The chain employs TRBV7-9 and TRBJ1-1; a possible D gene is TRBD1 (6 bases). From germline, CDR1 is SEHNR and CDR2 FQNEAQ (reference sequence). The CDR3 extends over 14 amino acids. V lost 1 base, J lost 4 bases, and 10 bases lay in between. CDR3 protein: CASSLVGGFTEAFF. The CDR3 region has the DNA TGTGCCAGCAGCTTAGTGGGGGGCTTCACTGAAGCTTTCTTT. Together with reference TRBV7-9 and TRBJ1-1, the CDR3 gives the full variable domain: DTGVSQNPRHKITKRGQNVTFRCDPISEHNRLYWYRQTLGQGPEFLTYFQNEAQLEKSRLLSDRFSAERPKGSFSTLEIQRTEQGDSAMYLCASSLVGGFTEAFFGQGTRLTVV.

J is TRBJ1-6 and V is TRBV7-8; D call uncertain. This CDR3 is 13 amino acids long. With 2 bases removed from V and 10 bases from J, the gap between germline ends came to 9 bases. Germline CDR1 and CDR2: SGHVS and FQNEAQ. CDR3 DNA: TGTGCCAGCAGCTTATCCCCCCAATCACCCCTCCACTTT. Translated, it gives CASSLSPQSPLHF.

In this sample, this clonotype turned up a few times. The chain couples TRBV12-3 or TRBV12-4 to TRBJ1-2; D ambiguous. The CDR3 consists of 14 residues. The ends were cut back, 0 bases at V and 6 bases at J, with 11 bases in the middle. Here the CDR3 DNA reads TGTGCCAGCAGTTTAGCGCGGGGTTCGAATGGCTACACCTTC. Its translation: CASSLARGSNGYTF.

This clonotype has ten or more counts. The chain carries TRBV5-5 and TRBJ2-2; TRBD1 matches 10 bases. J lost 1 base, V lost 1 base, and 1 base had no gene match. CDR3 length equals 16 residues. Germline V gives CDR1 SGHKS, CDR2 YYEKEE (reference sequence). DNA of the CDR3: TGTGCCAGCAGCTTGCGGGACAGGGGGAACACCGGGGAGCTGTTTTTT. This sequence encodes CASSLRDRGNTGELFF.

This clonotype was found a few times. This rearrangement joins TRBV7-3 to TRBJ2-1; D is perhaps TRBD2 (7 bases). This CDR3 contains 17 residues. Germline V gene lookup returns CDR1 SGHTA and CDR2 FQGTGA. Between the trimmed V and J ends, which lost 5 bases and 0 bases, there was a span of 17 bases. CDR3 in amino acids: CASSLWGGSSSYNEQFF. The CDR3 DNA follows: TGTGCCAGCAGCCTATGGGGGGGCTCGAGCTCCTACAATGAGCAGTTCTTC.

This clonotype was recorded many times. This chain uses TRBV27 with TRBJ1-1; the D is unclear. This CDR3 has 14 residues. Trimming took 2 bases from V and 0 from J, leaving 7 bases between them. Looked up from germline, CDR1 is MNHEY and CDR2 is SMNVEV (reference sequence). The CDR3 nucleotides are TGTGCCAGCAGTTTAGGCAGCATGAACACTGAAGCTTTCTTT. This encodes CASSLGSMNTEAFF.

The chain has TRBV4-3 and TRBJ1-5; D is unclear. This CDR3 is 15 amino acids long. Trimming stripped 4 bases from V and 3 bases from J, with 13 bases between. Germline CDR1 LGHNA, CDR2 YSLEER. The CDR3 DNA reads as TGCGCCAGCAGCCTTAGTACCGGGGTCAATCAGCCCCAGCATTTT. Protein sequence: CASSLSTGVNQPQHF.

This clonotype was observed a few times. The rearrangement joins TRBV5-5 to TRBJ2-1; 9 bases are a match to TRBD2. Germline V gene data show CDR1 as SGHKS and CDR2 as YYEKEE (reference sequence). CDR3 length: 16 residues. The V and J ends lost 1 base and 2 bases, in that order; junction bases with no gene match: 4. This chain's CDR3 is CASSLIGGGAYNEQFF. The CDR3 DNA reads as TGTGCCAGCAGCTTGATCGGCGGGGGGGCCTACAATGAGCAGTTCTTC.

This clonotype appeared many times. The chain links TRBV5-1 to TRBJ2-2; a weak D match, TRBD2 (6 bases). Per the germline V gene, CDR1 is SGHRS and CDR2 is YFSETQ. The CDR3 covers 15 residues. The ends were cut back, 9 bases at V and 12 bases at J, with 27 bases in the middle. The CDR3 DNA is TGCGCCATGGGCCCTCGGGACGTTCACCGGGAGAAGCTGTTTTTT. It yields the protein CAMGPRDVHREKLFF.

This clonotype has ten or more counts. This sequence joins TRBV12-3 or TRBV12-4 and TRBJ1-1; no clear D. The CDR3 is made up of 13 amino acids. The germline V and J ends were trimmed by 6 bases and 5 bases, with 13 bases remaining between them. CDR3 sequence: CASSKRVGTEAFF. The CDR3 DNA reads as TGTGCCAGCAGCAAGAGGGTAGGGACTGAAGCTTTCTTT.

There are many counts of this clonotype. The rearrangement uses TRBV7-9 and TRBJ2-7; D is uncertain. Trimming stripped 3 bases from V and 0 bases from J, with 24 bases between. Germline V gene data show CDR1 as SEHNR and CDR2 as FQNEAQ (reference sequence). The CDR3 totals 19 residues. The CDR3: CASSFPTESLRTSSYEQYF. The CDR3 region has the DNA TGTGCCAGCAGCTTTCCGACGGAATCCCTCCGTACGAGCTCCTACGAGCAGTACTTC. Drawing the rest from reference TRBV7-9 and TRBJ2-7, the complete variable domain is DTGVSQNPRHKITKRGQNVTFRCDPISEHNRLYWYRQTLGQGPEFLTYFQNEAQLEKSRLLSDRFSAERPKGSFSTLEIQRTEQGDSAMYLCASSFPTESLRTSSYEQYFGPGTRLTVT.

A single count supports this clonotype. With a much larger clone just one base away, this may be a read error. The CDR3 bases are TGTGCCAGCAGCCCCCTACTAGCGGGGGGGCTGAATTCGCAGTATTTT. The encoded protein is CASSPLLAGGLNSQYF. J is TRBJ2-3 and V is TRBV27; TRBD2 aligns across 13 bases. After removal of 6 bases from V and 10 bases from J, the junction contained 13 bases not matched to a gene. The CDR3 spans 16 residues. Germline values: CDR1 MNHEY, CDR2 SMNVEV (reference sequence).

This clonotype was counted between two and nine times. This sequence joins TRBV12-3 or TRBV12-4 and TRBJ1-1; D is undetermined. V lost 3 bases and J 1 base, leaving 12 bases between the germline ends. This CDR3 contains 15 residues. In nucleotides, the CDR3 is TGTGCCAGCAGTTTCACGATGTTCCCGAACACTGAAGCTTTCTTT. It encodes CASSFTMFPNTEAFF.

The gene calls are TRBV20-1 and TRBJ2-1; the D gene could be TRBD1 or TRBD2 (5 bases each). The CDR3 is 16 amino acids. V was pared by 2 bases and J by 0 bases, with 14 bases between. The germline gives CDR1 DFQATT, CDR2 SNEGSKA (reference sequence). CDR3 sequence reads: CSARLREGSSYNEQFF. The CDR3 DNA reads TGCAGTGCTAGACTAAGAGAGGGGTCCTCCTACAATGAGCAGTTCTTC.

This chain uses TRBV7-8 with TRBJ2-1; D unclear. Trimming took 4 bases from V and 3 from J, leaving 13 bases between them. The germline CDR1 and CDR2 sequences are SGHVS and FQNEAQ. The CDR3 contains 15 residues. As DNA, the CDR3 is TGTGCCAGCAGCTATATTTCGGATCTCTACAATGAGCAGTTCTTC. Translating gives CASSYISDLYNEQFF.

The V call is TRBV19, the J call TRBJ2-1; 9 nucleotides match TRBD1. Germline-derived CDR1 and CDR2 are LNHDA and SQIVND (reference sequence). V was pared by 9 bases and J by 12 bases, with 6 bases of the junction left unmatched. This CDR3 spans 11 amino acids. Here the CDR3 reads CARNRGRMQFF. The CDR3 nucleotides are TGTGCCAGGAACAGGGGGCGGATGCAGTTCTTC. Full variable domain (outside the CDR3, taken from reference TRBV19 and TRBJ2-1): DGGITQSPKYLFRKEGQNVTLSCEQNLNHDAMYWYRQDPGQGLRLIYYSQIVNDFQKGDIAEGYSVSREKKESFPLTVTSAQKNPTAFYLCARNRGRMQFFGPGTRLTVL.